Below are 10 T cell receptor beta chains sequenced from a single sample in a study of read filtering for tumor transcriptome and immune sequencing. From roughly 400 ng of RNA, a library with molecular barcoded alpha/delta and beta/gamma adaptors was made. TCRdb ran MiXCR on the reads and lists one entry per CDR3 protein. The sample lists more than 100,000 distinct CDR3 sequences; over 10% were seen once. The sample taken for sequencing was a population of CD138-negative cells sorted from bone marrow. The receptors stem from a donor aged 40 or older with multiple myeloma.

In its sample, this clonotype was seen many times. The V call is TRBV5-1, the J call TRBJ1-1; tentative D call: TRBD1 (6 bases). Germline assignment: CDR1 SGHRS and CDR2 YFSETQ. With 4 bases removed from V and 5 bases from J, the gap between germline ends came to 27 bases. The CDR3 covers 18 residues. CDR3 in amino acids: CASSAGTGIGGGTTEAFF. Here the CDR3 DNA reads TGCGCCAGCAGCGCGGGAACAGGGATCGGAGGAGGAACAACTGAAGCTTTCTTT.

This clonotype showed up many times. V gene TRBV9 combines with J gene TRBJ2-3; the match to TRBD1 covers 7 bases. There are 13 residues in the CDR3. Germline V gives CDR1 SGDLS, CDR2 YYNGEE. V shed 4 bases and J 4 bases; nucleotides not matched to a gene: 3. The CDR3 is CASSYRGPDTQYF. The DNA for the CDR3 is TGTGCCAGCAGCTACAGGGGTCCAGATACGCAGTATTTT.

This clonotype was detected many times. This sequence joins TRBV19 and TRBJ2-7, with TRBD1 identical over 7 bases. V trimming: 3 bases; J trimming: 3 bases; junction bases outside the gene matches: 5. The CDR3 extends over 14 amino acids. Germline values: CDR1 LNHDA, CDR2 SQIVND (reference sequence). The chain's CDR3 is CASSIQGTVYEQYF. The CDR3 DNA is TGTGCCAGTAGTATCCAGGGGACAGTCTACGAGCAGTACTTC.

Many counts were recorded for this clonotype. CDR3 nucleotides: TGCGCCAGCAGTGAGTCGTCGGGAGGGACCGGGGAGCTGTTTTTT. Translation: CASSESSGGTGELFF. This chain links TRBV10-2 with TRBJ2-2; 8 bases fit TRBD2. CDR3 size: 15 residues. Trimming at V came to 0 bases and at J to 5 bases, leaving 2 bases not matched to a gene. The germline gives CDR1 WSHSY, CDR2 SAAADI.

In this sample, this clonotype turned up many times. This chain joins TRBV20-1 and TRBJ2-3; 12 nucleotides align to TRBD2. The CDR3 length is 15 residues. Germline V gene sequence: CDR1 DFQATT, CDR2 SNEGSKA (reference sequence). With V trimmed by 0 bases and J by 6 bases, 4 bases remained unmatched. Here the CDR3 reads CSARETSGGRDTQYF. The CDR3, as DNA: TGCAGTGCTAGAGAAACTAGCGGGGGGAGGGATACGCAGTATTTT.

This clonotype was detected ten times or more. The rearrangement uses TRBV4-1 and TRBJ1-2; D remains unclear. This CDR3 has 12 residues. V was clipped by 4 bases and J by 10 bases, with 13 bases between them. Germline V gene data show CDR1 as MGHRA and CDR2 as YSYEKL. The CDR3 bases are TGCGCCAGCAGCCCTAACCAGTTCTCCTACACCTTC. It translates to CASSPNQFSYTF.

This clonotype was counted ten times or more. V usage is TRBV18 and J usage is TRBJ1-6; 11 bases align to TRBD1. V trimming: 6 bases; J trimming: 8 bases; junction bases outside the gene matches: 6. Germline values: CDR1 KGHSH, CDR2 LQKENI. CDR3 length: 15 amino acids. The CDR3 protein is CASSLGQGADSPLHF. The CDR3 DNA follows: TGTGCCAGCTCCCTTGGACAGGGGGCAGATTCACCCCTCCACTTT.

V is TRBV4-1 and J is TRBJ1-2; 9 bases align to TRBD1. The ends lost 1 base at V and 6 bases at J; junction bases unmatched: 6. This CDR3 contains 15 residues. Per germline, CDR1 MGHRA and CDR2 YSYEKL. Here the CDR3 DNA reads TGCGCCAGCAGCCAAGGCTGGGGACAGGGTGATGGCTACACCTTC. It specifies CASSQGWGQGDGYTF.

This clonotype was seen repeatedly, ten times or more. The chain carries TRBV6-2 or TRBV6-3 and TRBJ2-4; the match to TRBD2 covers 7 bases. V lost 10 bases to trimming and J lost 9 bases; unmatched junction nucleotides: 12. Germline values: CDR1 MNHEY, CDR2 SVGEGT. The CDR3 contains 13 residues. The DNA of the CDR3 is TGTGCCACCCAGACAACTAGCGCCGGCATTCAGTACTTC. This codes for CATQTTSAGIQYF.

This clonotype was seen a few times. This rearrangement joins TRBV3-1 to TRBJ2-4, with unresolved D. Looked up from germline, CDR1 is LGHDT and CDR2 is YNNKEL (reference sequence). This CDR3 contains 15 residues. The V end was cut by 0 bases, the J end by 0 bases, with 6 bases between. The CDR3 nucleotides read TGTGCCAGCAGCCAAGATCGACTAGCCAAAAACATTCAGTACTTC. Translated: CASSQDRLAKNIQYF.